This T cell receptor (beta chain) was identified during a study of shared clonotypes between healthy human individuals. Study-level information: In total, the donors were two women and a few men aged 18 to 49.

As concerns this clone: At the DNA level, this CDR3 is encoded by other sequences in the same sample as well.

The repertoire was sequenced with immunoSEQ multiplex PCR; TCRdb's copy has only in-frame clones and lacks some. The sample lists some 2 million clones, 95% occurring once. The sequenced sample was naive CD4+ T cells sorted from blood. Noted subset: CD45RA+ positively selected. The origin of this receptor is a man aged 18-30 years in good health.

The CDR3 sequence: CASSRNNEQFF. CDR3 nucleotide sequence: TGTGCCAGCAGCCGAAACAATGAGCAGTTCTTC. V gene TRBV6-5 combines with J gene TRBJ2-1; D is unresolved. The CDR3 has 11 residues. CDR1 is MNHEY, CDR2 SVGAGI, per germline. Trimming pared 6 bases from V and 5 bases from J, leaving 5 bases between.